The 18 T cell receptor beta chains presented below share a single source sample, sequenced in a study of T cell responses to AZD1222 COVID-19 vaccine. The table came from immunoSEQ multiplex PCR; TCRdb's copy has only in-frame clones and leaves some out. The sample has some 140,000 clones, around 90% seen once. Sequences were derived from peripheral blood, sampled on day 0 of AZD1222 vaccination. The receptors here all came from an adult in good health.

The chain recombines TRBV19 with TRBJ1-1; 9 positions agree with TRBD1. The V gene's germline CDR1 is LNHDA and CDR2 SQIVND (reference sequence). V dropped 5 bases and J dropped 1; count of bases not matched to a gene: 5. The CDR3 is 15 residues long. CDR3 region: CASSADRGENTEAFF. The CDR3 nucleotides are TGTGCCAGTAGTGCCGACAGGGGGGAGAACACTGAAGCTTTCTTT.

The chain combines TRBV19 with TRBJ2-7, with 7 bases fitting TRBD2. With V trimmed by 5 bases and J by 3 bases, 7 bases remained unmatched. Germline V CDR1 and CDR2: LNHDA, SQIVND (reference sequence). The CDR3 loop spans 14 amino acids. The CDR3 nucleotides are TGTGCCAGTAGTCTCAGCGGGATGGACTACGAGCAGTACTTC. It translates to CASSLSGMDYEQYF.

The CDR3 is CASSFPGSSYNEQFF. Written as DNA, the CDR3 is TGCGCCAGCAGCTTCCCGGGAAGCTCCTACAATGAGCAGTTCTTC. V usage is TRBV5-1 and J usage is TRBJ2-1, with a possible D match to TRBD2 (5 bases). The germline gives CDR1 SGHRS, CDR2 YFSETQ. Trimming pared 2 bases from V and 0 bases from J, leaving 9 bases between. This CDR3 region has 15 residues. Using reference TRBV5-1 and TRBJ2-1 for the parts outside the CDR3, the full variable domain is KAGVTQTPRYLIKTRGQQVTLSCSPISGHRSVSWYQQTPGQGLQFLFEYFSETQRNKGNFPGRFSGRQFSNSRSEMNVSTLELGDSALYLCASSFPGSSYNEQFFGPGTRLTVL.

This chain links TRBV19 with TRBJ2-5; 8 bases map to TRBD2. V gave up 7 bases and J gave up 0 bases; unmatched junction bases: 4. The CDR3 loop spans 14 amino acids. Germline CDR1 LNHDA, CDR2 SQIVND (reference sequence). CDR3 region: CASKAGANQETQYF. DNA for the CDR3: TGTGCCAGTAAAGCGGGAGCGAACCAAGAGACCCAGTACTTC. The whole variable domain, filled in from reference TRBV19 and TRBJ2-5, reads DGGITQSPKYLFRKEGQNVTLSCEQNLNHDAMYWYRQDPGQGLRLIYYSQIVNDFQKGDIAEGYSVSREKKESFPLTVTSAQKNPTAFYLCASKAGANQETQYFGPGTRLLVL.

V usage is TRBV11-2 and J usage is TRBJ2-7; the match to TRBD2 covers 10 bases. The CDR3 sequence is 18 residues long. In germline, CDR1 is SGHAT, CDR2 FQNNGV. V gave up 2 bases and J gave up 2 bases; unmatched junction bases: 12. CDR3 DNA sequence: TGTGCCAGCAGCTTAACGCCGCGGCTAGCGGGGGTTCCCTACGAGCAGTACTTC. Protein: CASSLTPRLAGVPYEQYF.

The V and J genes are TRBV28 and TRBJ1-4; D remains ambiguous. This CDR3 spans 14 amino acids. V lost 3 bases and J 8 bases, leaving 13 bases between the germline ends. Germline assignment: CDR1 MDHEN and CDR2 SYDVKM. The CDR3 region has the DNA TGTGCCAGCAGTTTGCCTCCCGGGAGAGAAAAACTGTTTTTT. Protein sequence: CASSLPPGREKLFF.

This clone was counted a few times. The chain combines TRBV7-3 with TRBJ2-7, with a possible D match to TRBD1 (6 bases). V shed 5 bases and J shed 4 bases, with 18 bases lying between them. The CDR3 loop spans 15 amino acids. The V gene's germline CDR1 is SGHTA and CDR2 FQGTGA. The CDR3 DNA follows: TGTGCCAGCAGCCCCCTACCTCGACAGGTTTACGAGCAGTACTTC. This codes for CASSPLPRQVYEQYF.

The chain combines TRBV18 with TRBJ2-7, with D perhaps TRBD1 (6 bases). CDR3 size: 13 residues. Per germline, CDR1 KGHSH and CDR2 LQKENI. V was cut by 1 base and J by 6 bases, with 10 bases left in between. The DNA for the CDR3 is TGTGCCAGCTCACCACAACAGGGCGGCGAGCAGTACTTC. Amino acid sequence: CASSPQQGGEQYF.

The chain couples TRBV27 to TRBJ1-2; tentative D call: TRBD1 (5 bases). This CDR3 has 16 amino acids. The V gene lost 0 bases and the J gene lost 0 bases, with 11 bases spanning the gap. CDR1 is MNHEY and CDR2 is SMNVEV in the germline V gene (reference sequence). CDR3 protein: CASSLSPTDSNYGYTF. For the CDR3, the DNA is TGTGCCAGCAGTTTATCGCCGACAGATTCTAACTATGGCTACACCTTC.

V gene TRBV27 combines with J gene TRBJ1-1; D is ambiguous. Germline CDR1 is MNHEY and CDR2 is SMNVEV (reference sequence). This CDR3 comprises 13 residues. V was cut by 2 bases and J by 5 bases, with 9 bases left in between. CDR3 sequence reads: CASSLGQATEAFF. The CDR3, as DNA: TGTGCCAGCAGTTTAGGGCAGGCGACTGAAGCTTTCTTT.

The V call is TRBV30, the J call TRBJ2-2; TRBD2 is a possible D gene (5 bases). The length of the CDR3 is 15 residues. Germline lookup yields CDR1 GTSNPN and CDR2 SVGIG (reference sequence). Trimming removed 5 bases from V and 2 bases from J, with 15 bases in between. CDR3 loop: CAWAGAGTNTGELFF. The DNA for the CDR3 is TGTGCCTGGGCTGGCGCGGGTACTAACACCGGGGAGCTGTTTTTT.

This clone has just a few counts. The chain has TRBV15 and TRBJ1-5; D is undetermined. The CDR3 is made up of 15 amino acids. Germline CDR1 LNHNV, CDR2 YYDKDF (reference sequence). The V gene lost 0 bases and the J gene lost 3 bases, with 9 bases spanning the gap. CDR3 sequence: CATSRDGRTNQPQHF. CDR3 nucleotides: TGTGCCACCAGCAGAGACGGCAGAACCAATCAGCCCCAGCATTTT. Complete variable domain (other parts from reference TRBV15 and TRBJ1-5): DAMVIQNPRYQVTQFGKPVTLSCSQTLNHNVMYWYQQKSSQAPKLLFHYYDKDFNNEADTPDNFQSRRPNTSFCFLDIRSPGLGDTAMYLCATSRDGRTNQPQHFGDGTRLSIL.

The chain uses TRBV7-3 and TRBJ1-1; D possibly corresponds to TRBD1 (5 bases). The CDR3 is 13 residues long. Germline assignment: CDR1 SGHTA and CDR2 FQGTGA. V was clipped by 5 bases and J by 4 bases, with 11 bases between them. CDR3 coding DNA: TGTGCCAGCAGCACCACAGGTCGCACTGAAGCTTTCTTT. It codes for CASSTTGRTEAFF.

V usage is TRBV7-8 and J usage is TRBJ1-4, with D uncertain. The V and J ends lost 4 bases and 8 bases respectively, with 14 bases between them. The CDR3 extends over 14 amino acids. Germline loops: CDR1 SGHVS, CDR2 FQNEAQ. The CDR3 DNA is TGTGCCAGCAGCTCTGTGACGGGCTGGGAAAAACTGTTTTTT. Translated, it gives CASSSVTGWEKLFF.

The rearrangement links TRBV29-1 to TRBJ2-1; 13 positions match TRBD2. With V trimmed by 3 bases and J by 4 bases, 9 bases remained unmatched. The CDR3 runs 17 residues. Germline V gene sequence: CDR1 SQVTM, CDR2 ANQGSEA. The CDR3 reads CSVEGLAGPIHYNEQFF. The CDR3 region has the DNA TGCAGCGTTGAGGGACTAGCGGGGCCCATACATTACAATGAGCAGTTCTTC.

This clone was detected only once. The V call is TRBV14, the J call TRBJ1-1, with unresolved D. This CDR3 is built from 13 residues. CDR1 and CDR2 from the germline V gene are SGHDN and FVKESK. The V and J ends lost 1 base and 1 base respectively, with 4 bases between them. The CDR3 spells CASSQVSNTEAFF. CDR3 bases: TGTGCCAGCAGCCAAGTTTCGAACACTGAAGCTTTCTTT.

J is TRBJ1-3 and V is TRBV27; 9 nucleotides match TRBD1. Germline V gene lookup returns CDR1 MNHEY and CDR2 SMNVEV (reference sequence). CDR3 length: 22 amino acids. Trimming at V came to 4 bases and at J to 2 bases, leaving 24 bases not matched to a gene. For the CDR3, the DNA is TGTGCCAGCAGTTCGACCCCCCCTCGGGACAGGGATGTGTTGACTGCTGGAAACACCATATATTTT. The encoded protein is CASSSTPPRDRDVLTAGNTIYF.

The chain employs TRBV12-3 or TRBV12-4 and TRBJ1-1; D is unclear. This CDR3 has 13 amino acids. The V end was cut by 3 bases, the J end by 3 bases, with 8 bases between. This CDR3 is CASSFAPYTEAFF. CDR3 bases: TGTGCCAGCAGTTTTGCTCCATACACTGAAGCTTTCTTT.